The clone carrying this T cell receptor beta chain was seen more than once but under ten times. Its antigen is currently unknown. Trimming took 3 bases from V and 4 from J, leaving 18 bases between them. Germline CDR1 reads LGHNA; CDR2 reads YSLEER. This CDR3 comprises 16 residues. This sample is part of a study of molecular identifiers for immune sequencing clone quantification. Regarding the study as a whole: Highly expanded clone sizes could be underestimated by identical TCR molecules that share a barcode. Whereas naive cells kept under 1% of molecules in clones above 20 RNA copies, such clones held over 97% in effectors.

TCRdb fed the PCR reads into MiXCR, producing one record per CDR3 protein. The sample lists over 600,000 distinct CDR3 sequences; about 20% were seen once. This TCR derives from a human donor in good health. Some libraries in this study had Jurkat cell RNA spiked in. V gene TRBV4-3 combines with J gene TRBJ1-1; D is unresolved. The sample comprised naive CD8+ T cells from blood, with Jurkat cell RNA spiked in. Subset of the sample: FACS-sorted CD8+CD4-CCR7+CD45RA+ naive T cells. The CDR3, as DNA: TGCGCCAGCAGCCAGTCTTGGATGGAGTCGGGCACTGAAGCTTTCTTT. Residues: CASSQSWMESGTEAFF.